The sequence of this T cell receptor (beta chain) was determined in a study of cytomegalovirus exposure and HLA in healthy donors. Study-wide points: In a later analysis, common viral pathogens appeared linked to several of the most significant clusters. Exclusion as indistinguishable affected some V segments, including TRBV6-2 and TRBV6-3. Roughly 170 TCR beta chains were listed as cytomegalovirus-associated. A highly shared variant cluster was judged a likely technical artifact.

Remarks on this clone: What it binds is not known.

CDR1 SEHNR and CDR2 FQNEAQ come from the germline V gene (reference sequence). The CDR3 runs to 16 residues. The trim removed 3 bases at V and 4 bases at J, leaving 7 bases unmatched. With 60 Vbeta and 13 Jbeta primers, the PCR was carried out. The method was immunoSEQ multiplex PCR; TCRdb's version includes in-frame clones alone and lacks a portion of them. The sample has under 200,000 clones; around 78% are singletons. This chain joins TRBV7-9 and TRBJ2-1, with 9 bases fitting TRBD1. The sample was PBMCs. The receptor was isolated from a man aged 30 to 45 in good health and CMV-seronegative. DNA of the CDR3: TGTGCCAGCAGCTTGGGTCGGGACAGGGAATACAATGAGCAGTTCTTC. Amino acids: CASSLGRDREYNEQFF.